Sequencing of this T cell receptor beta chain was carried out in a study of identical twins. V shed 6 bases and J 0 bases; nucleotides not matched to a gene: 5. This CDR3 has 15 residues. CDR1 is MNHEY, CDR2 SMNVEV, per germline (reference sequence). One entry per CDR3 protein, called by TCRdb with MiXCR from the 5' RACE reads. The sample carries fewer than 550,000 distinct CDR3 sequences, roughly 15% recorded once. These data were also reused for a study on yellow fever vaccine responses in identical twins.

The receptor's source is a woman younger than 30 in good health. This chain joins TRBV27 and TRBJ1-1; 9 positions agree with TRBD1. Sequenced material: CD4+ T cells sorted from blood. The CDR3 coding sequence is TGTGCCAGCAGGGGGACAGGGCGGTTGAACACTGAAGCTTTCTTT. This sequence encodes CASRGTGRLNTEAFF.